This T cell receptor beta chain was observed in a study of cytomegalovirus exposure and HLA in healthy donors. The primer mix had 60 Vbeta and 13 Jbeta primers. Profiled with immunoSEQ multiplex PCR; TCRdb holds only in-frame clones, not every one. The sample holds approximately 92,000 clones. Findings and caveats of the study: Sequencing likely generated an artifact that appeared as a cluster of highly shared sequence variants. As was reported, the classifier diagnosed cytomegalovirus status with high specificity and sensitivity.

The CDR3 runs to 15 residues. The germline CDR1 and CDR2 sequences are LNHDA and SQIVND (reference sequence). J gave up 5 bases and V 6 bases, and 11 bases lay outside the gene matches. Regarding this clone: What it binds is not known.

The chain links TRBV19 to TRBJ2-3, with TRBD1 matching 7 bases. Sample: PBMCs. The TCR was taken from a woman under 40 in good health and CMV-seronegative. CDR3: CASSPPTGNRDTQYF. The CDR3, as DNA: TGTGCCAGTAGCCCTCCGACAGGGAATCGAGATACGCAGTATTTT.